The 22 T cell receptor beta chains below come from one sample, sequenced in a study of CD8 T cells in ankylosing spondylitis. One entry per CDR3 protein, called by TCRdb with MiXCR from the 5' RACE reads. The sample holds roughly 40,000 distinct CDR3 sequences, 16% seen once. Sequenced input: blood. The receptors derive from a male donor with ankylosing spondylitis or in good health (not recorded which).

This clonotype has more than one count but fewer than ten. The genes are TRBV29-1 and TRBJ1-1, with D unresolved. The V gene lost 5 bases and the J gene lost 7 bases, with 11 bases spanning the gap. The CDR3 has 11 residues. CDR1 is SQVTM and CDR2 is ANQGSEA in the germline V gene. In DNA form, the CDR3 reads TGCAGCGTTTCCCAAAGGATTGAAGCTTTCTTT. Translating gives CSVSQRIEAFF.

J is TRBJ2-6 and V is TRBV5-1; D call uncertain. This CDR3 contains 15 residues. Germline V gene data show CDR1 as SGHRS and CDR2 as YFSETQ. V gave up 0 bases and J gave up 2 bases, with 6 bases separating them. CDR3 residues: CASSLVSAGANVLTF. Here the CDR3 DNA reads TGCGCCAGCAGCTTGGTCAGCGCTGGGGCCAACGTCCTGACTTTC.

The V gene is TRBV20-1, the J gene TRBJ2-2, with 14 bases matching TRBD2. Per germline, CDR1 DFQATT and CDR2 SNEGSKA (reference sequence). The CDR3 runs to 17 residues. V lost 6 bases and J lost 3; bases outside the gene matches: 9. This CDR3 is CSAQGLAGDSDTGELFF. CDR3 coding DNA: TGCAGTGCCCAGGGACTAGCGGGAGATTCGGACACCGGGGAGCTGTTTTTT.

The CDR3 spells CASSRGQSSEKLFF. The CDR3 DNA reads as TGTGCCAGCAGCCGGGGACAGTCTAGTGAAAAACTGTTTTTT. The genes are TRBV12-3 or TRBV12-4 and TRBJ1-4, with 7 bases lining up with TRBD1. This CDR3 region has 14 residues. J lost 7 bases, V lost 6 bases, and 8 bases had no gene match.

This chain joins TRBV29-1 and TRBJ2-1; TRBD2 matches 8 bases. This CDR3 comprises 14 residues. Looked up from germline, CDR1 is SQVTM and CDR2 is ANQGSEA. The trim removed 4 bases at V and 9 bases at J, leaving 11 bases unmatched. The DNA for the CDR3 is TGCAGCGTTGTGGGGAGACAGGCGGGGGGTGAGCAGTTCTTC. Amino acids: CSVVGRQAGGEQFF.

This clonotype showed up just once. The chain employs TRBV7-2 and TRBJ2-2; D is ambiguous. This CDR3 is built from 14 residues. V dropped 2 bases and J dropped 8 bases, with 12 bases sitting between them. Germline V gene sequence: CDR1 SGHTA, CDR2 FQGNSA. The CDR3 reads CASSLRSLEGELFF. As DNA, the CDR3 is TGTGCCAGCAGCTTAAGGAGTCTGGAGGGGGAGCTGTTTTTT.

This clonotype was observed a handful of times. The V gene is TRBV29-1, the J gene TRBJ2-1, with 7 positions matching TRBD1. CDR1 SQVTM and CDR2 ANQGSEA come from the germline V gene. The CDR3 runs 14 residues. V was pared by 7 bases and J by 0 bases, with 6 bases of the junction left unmatched. The CDR3 loop is CSAVRTGSYNEQFF. The CDR3 DNA follows: TGCAGCGCTGTTCGGACAGGCTCCTACAATGAGCAGTTCTTC.

The chain couples TRBV28 to TRBJ1-4; D gene ambiguous. The CDR3 spans 15 residues. Trimming left V 7 bases short and J 7 bases short, with 19 bases between. Germline values: CDR1 MDHEN, CDR2 SYDVKM. As DNA, the CDR3 is TGTGCCAGCAAGGGAAGGCGAGGTTTTGGTGAAAAACTGTTTTTT. It codes for CASKGRRGFGEKLFF.

The CDR3 DNA sequence: TGTGCCAGCAGCCAAACCGGGGGCACAGATACGCAGTATTTT. Translated, it gives CASSQTGGTDTQYF. The chain has TRBV7-9 and TRBJ2-3, with D possibly being TRBD2 (5 bases). Trimming stripped 5 bases from V and 1 base from J, with 10 bases between. The germline V gene encodes CDR1 SEHNR and CDR2 FQNEAQ (reference sequence). The CDR3 length is 14 residues.

The chain couples TRBV5-1 to TRBJ2-3; TRBD2 matches at 9 bases. The CDR3 covers 15 residues. Per germline, CDR1 SGHRS and CDR2 YFSETQ. V lost 3 bases to trimming and J lost 5 bases; unmatched junction nucleotides: 7. CDR3: CASSSVAGGRDTQYF. In DNA form, the CDR3 reads TGCGCCAGCAGCTCCGTGGCGGGGGGGAGAGATACGCAGTATTTT.

In DNA form, the CDR3 reads TGCAGTGCTAGTACCGTGAACACCGGGGAGCTGTTTTTT. It translates to CSASTVNTGELFF. V is TRBV20-1 and J is TRBJ2-2; D is unresolved. Germline loops: CDR1 DFQATT, CDR2 SNEGSKA (reference sequence). The CDR3 has 13 residues. Trimming cost V 3 bases and J 1 base, with 6 bases left between them.

The rearrangement uses TRBV28 and TRBJ1-1, with D uncertain. CDR3 length equals 13 residues. Germline V gives CDR1 MDHEN, CDR2 SYDVKM. V gave up 3 bases and J gave up 2 bases, with 7 bases separating them. CDR3 nucleotide sequence: TGTGCCAGCAGTTTCGGGCCTAACACTGAAGCTTTCTTT. This gives the protein CASSFGPNTEAFF. Looking up the rest from reference TRBV28 and TRBJ1-1 gives the full variable domain: DVKVTQSSRYLVKRTGEKVFLECVQDMDHENMFWYRQDPGLGLRLIYFSYDVKMKEKGDIPEGYSVSREKKERFSLILESASTNQTSMYLCASSFGPNTEAFFGQGTRLTVV.

This chain links TRBV4-2 with TRBJ2-1; 8 bases align to TRBD1. Germline trimming cut 1 base from V and 8 bases from J; bases unmatched to any gene: 7. Germline lookup yields CDR1 LGHNA and CDR2 YNFKEQ. This CDR3 comprises 15 residues. CDR3 protein: CASSQADRDLDEQFF. The CDR3 DNA follows: TGTGCCAGCAGCCAAGCGGACAGGGATTTGGATGAGCAGTTCTTC.

The chain joins TRBV6-2 or TRBV6-3 to TRBJ1-4, with D unclear. The V gene's germline CDR1 is MNHEY and CDR2 SVGEGT. V shed 3 bases and J shed 10 bases, with 15 bases lying between them. The CDR3 covers 14 residues. CDR3 loop: CASSYSLTSGKLFF. CDR3 nucleotide sequence: TGTGCCAGCAGTTATAGTTTAACGTCCGGAAAACTGTTTTTT.

This chain joins TRBV28 and TRBJ1-5; D might be TRBD1 (6 bases). CDR3 length equals 12 residues. Trimming removed 5 bases from V and 6 bases from J, with 8 bases in between. Germline loops: CDR1 MDHEN, CDR2 SYDVKM. For the CDR3, the DNA is TGTGCCAGCAGTAAACAGGGTCAGCCCCAGCATTTT. It encodes CASSKQGQPQHF.

This clonotype was observed a few times. This chain links TRBV7-3 with TRBJ2-1; weak D call: TRBD1 (6 bases). The CDR3 sequence is 15 residues long. The V end lost 5 bases, the J end lost 0 bases, and 11 bases lay between the germline ends. Germline values: CDR1 SGHTA, CDR2 FQGTGA. The CDR3 coding sequence is TGTGCCAGCAGCGCCACAGGGAGCTCCTACAATGAGCAGTTCTTC. Translated, it gives CASSATGSSYNEQFF.

This clonotype showed up just a few times. The chain couples TRBV29-1 to TRBJ2-2, with D possibly matching TRBD2 (6 bases). V lost 5 bases, J lost 6 bases, and 13 bases lay in between. This CDR3 has 13 amino acids. Germline V gene lookup returns CDR1 SQVTM and CDR2 ANQGSEA. The CDR3 reads CSVQLGEAGELFF. The CDR3 nucleotides read TGCAGCGTTCAGTTGGGGGAGGCCGGGGAGCTGTTTTTT.

The chain uses TRBV5-1 and TRBJ2-7, with a tentative D call TRBD2 (6 bases). The germline V gene has CDR1 SGHRS and CDR2 YFSETQ. The CDR3 has 14 residues. The V end was cut by 0 bases, the J end by 2 bases, with 9 bases between. The CDR3 spells CASSLARGTYEQYF. The CDR3 DNA is TGCGCCAGCAGCTTGGCCCGCGGGACCTACGAGCAGTACTTC.

The J gene is TRBJ1-1, the V gene TRBV6-6, with TRBD1 matching over 8 bases. CDR1 is MNHNY, CDR2 SVGAGI, per germline (reference sequence). V lost 5 bases, J lost 5 bases, and 19 bases stayed unmatched. The length of the CDR3 is 18 residues. CDR3 sequence reads: CASSDGETGVLRRTEAFF. DNA of the CDR3: TGTGCCAGCAGTGACGGGGAGACAGGGGTGTTGAGAAGGACTGAAGCTTTCTTT.

V usage is TRBV5-1 and J usage is TRBJ2-3; possibly TRBD2 for D (6 bases). The V gene's germline CDR1 is SGHRS and CDR2 YFSETQ. V lost 4 bases to trimming and J lost 3 bases, with 15 bases between them. CDR3 length equals 15 residues. CDR3 sequence reads: CASSVSGTSTDTQYF. DNA of the CDR3: TGCGCCAGCAGCGTTAGCGGAACTAGTACAGATACGCAGTATTTT. Variable domain in full (rest from reference TRBV5-1 and TRBJ2-3): KAGVTQTPRYLIKTRGQQVTLSCSPISGHRSVSWYQQTPGQGLQFLFEYFSETQRNKGNFPGRFSGRQFSNSRSEMNVSTLELGDSALYLCASSVSGTSTDTQYFGPGTRLTVL.

This CDR3 is CASSFLRNTEAFF. DNA for the CDR3: TGTGCCAGCAGCTTCCTTAGGAACACTGAAGCTTTCTTT. V and J are TRBV7-2 and TRBJ1-1; no reliable D call. CDR1 is SGHTA, CDR2 FQGNSA, per germline. This CDR3 is built from 13 residues. Trimming took off 3 bases at V and 1 base at J, with 6 bases between the two ends.

This clonotype has only a few counts. The chain carries TRBV12-3 or TRBV12-4 and TRBJ2-5; D uncertain. The CDR3 totals 14 residues. With 2 bases removed from V and 5 bases from J, the gap between germline ends came to 12 bases. The CDR3 protein is CASSLLGLKETQYF. The CDR3 nucleotides read TGTGCCAGCAGTTTACTAGGGCTAAAGGAGACCCAGTACTTC.